This T cell receptor beta chain was identified in a study of CD8 T cells in ankylosing spondylitis. TCRdb re-analysed the 5' RACE reads in MiXCR, keeping a single row per CDR3 protein. The sample carries around 39,000 distinct CDR3 sequences, 13% recorded once. There are a few counts of this clonotype. The CDR3 sequence is 15 residues long. Germline values: CDR1 LNHNV, CDR2 YYDKDF (reference sequence). The germline V and J ends were trimmed by 5 bases and 0 bases, with 13 bases remaining between them. Sample: synovial fluid, either unsorted or a sorted T cell fraction (not recorded which). The clonotype was recovered from a male donor with ankylosing spondylitis. V gene TRBV15 combines with J gene TRBJ1-1; maybe TRBD1 (5 bases). CDR3 region: CATSSTDSLNTEAFF. Written as DNA, the CDR3 is TGTGCCACCAGCTCTACAGACAGTTTGAACACTGAAGCTTTCTTT.